This entry features one TCR beta chain sequence. These data come from a study of T cell changes during pregnancy in multiple sclerosis. Clones were sequenced by immunoSEQ multiplex PCR, and TCRdb holds only the in-frame ones, with some missing. The sample includes approximately 34,000 clones, about 91% seen only once; the top ten take 0.4% to 0.5%. V lost 5 bases and J lost 6, with 16 bases in between. The CDR3 covers 15 residues. CDR1 and CDR2 (germline): SGHTA, FQGNSA. The sample in question was CD4+ T cells from peripheral blood mononuclear cells, obtained after pregnancy. This sequence was found in a female donor with multiple sclerosis, enrolled in a pregnancy study. The rearrangement links TRBV7-2 to TRBJ2-2; D possibly corresponds to TRBD2 (5 bases). The CDR3 spells CASSRVAGIAGELFF. DNA for the CDR3: TGTGCCAGCAGCCGGGTGGCGGGTATAGCCGGGGAGCTGTTTTTT.